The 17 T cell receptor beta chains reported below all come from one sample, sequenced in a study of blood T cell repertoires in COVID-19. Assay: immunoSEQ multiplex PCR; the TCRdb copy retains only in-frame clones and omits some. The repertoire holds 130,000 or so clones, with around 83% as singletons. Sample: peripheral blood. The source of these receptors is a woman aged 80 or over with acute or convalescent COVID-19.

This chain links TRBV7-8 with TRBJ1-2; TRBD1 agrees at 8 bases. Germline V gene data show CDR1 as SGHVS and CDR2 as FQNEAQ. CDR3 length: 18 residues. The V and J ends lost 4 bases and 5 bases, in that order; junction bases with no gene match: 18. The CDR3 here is CASSSLSSRTGTTYGYTF. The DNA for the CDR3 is TGTGCCAGCAGCTCCCTTTCTTCTCGGACAGGGACCACTTATGGCTACACCTTC.

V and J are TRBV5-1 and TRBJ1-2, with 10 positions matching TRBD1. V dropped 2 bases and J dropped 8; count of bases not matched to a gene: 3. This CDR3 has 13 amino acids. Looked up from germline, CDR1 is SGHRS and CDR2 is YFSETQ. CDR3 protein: CASSFGQGGGYTF. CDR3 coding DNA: TGCGCCAGCAGCTTTGGACAGGGGGGCGGCTACACCTTC. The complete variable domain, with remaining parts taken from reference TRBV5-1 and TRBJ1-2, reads KAGVTQTPRYLIKTRGQQVTLSCSPISGHRSVSWYQQTPGQGLQFLFEYFSETQRNKGNFPGRFSGRQFSNSRSEMNVSTLELGDSALYLCASSFGQGGGYTFGSGTRLTVV.

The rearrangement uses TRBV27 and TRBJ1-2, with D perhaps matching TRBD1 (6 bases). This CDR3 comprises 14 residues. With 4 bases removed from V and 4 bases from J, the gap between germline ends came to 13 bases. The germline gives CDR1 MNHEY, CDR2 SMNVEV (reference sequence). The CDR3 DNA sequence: TGTGCCAGCAGTTCATTAGACAGGCGCTATGGCTACACCTTC. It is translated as CASSSLDRRYGYTF.

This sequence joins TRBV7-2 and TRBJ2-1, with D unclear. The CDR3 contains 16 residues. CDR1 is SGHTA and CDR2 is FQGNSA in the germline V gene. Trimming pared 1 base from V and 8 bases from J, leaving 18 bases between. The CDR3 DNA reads TGTGCCAGCAGCTTAGACGCCGCGAGTCGTCCGGATGAGCAGTTCTTC. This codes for CASSLDAASRPDEQFF.

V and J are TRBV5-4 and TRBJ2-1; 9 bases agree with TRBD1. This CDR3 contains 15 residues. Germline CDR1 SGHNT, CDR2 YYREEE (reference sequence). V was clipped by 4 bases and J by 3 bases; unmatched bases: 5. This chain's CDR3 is CASSQQGAGYNEQFF. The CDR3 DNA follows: TGTGCCAGCAGCCAACAGGGGGCAGGCTACAATGAGCAGTTCTTC.

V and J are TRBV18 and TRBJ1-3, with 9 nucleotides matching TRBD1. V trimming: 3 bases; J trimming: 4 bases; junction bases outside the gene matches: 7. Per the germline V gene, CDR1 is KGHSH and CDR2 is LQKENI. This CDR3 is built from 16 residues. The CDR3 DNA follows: TGTGCCAGCTCACCCTCGACAGGGGGTCCAGGAAACACCATATATTTT. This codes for CASSPSTGGPGNTIYF.

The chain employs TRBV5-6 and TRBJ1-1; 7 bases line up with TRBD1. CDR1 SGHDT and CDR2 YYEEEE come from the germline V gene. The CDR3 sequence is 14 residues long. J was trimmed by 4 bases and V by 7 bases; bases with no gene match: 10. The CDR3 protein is CASGLGGLGTEAFF. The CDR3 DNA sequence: TGTGCCAGCGGATTAGGGGGCCTCGGCACTGAAGCTTTCTTT.

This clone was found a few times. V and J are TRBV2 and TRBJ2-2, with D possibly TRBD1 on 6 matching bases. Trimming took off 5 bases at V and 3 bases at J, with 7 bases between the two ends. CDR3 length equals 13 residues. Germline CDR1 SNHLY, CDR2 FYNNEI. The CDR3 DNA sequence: TGTGCCAGCAGTCGACAGGACACCGGGGAGCTGTTTTTT. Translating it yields CASSRQDTGELFF.

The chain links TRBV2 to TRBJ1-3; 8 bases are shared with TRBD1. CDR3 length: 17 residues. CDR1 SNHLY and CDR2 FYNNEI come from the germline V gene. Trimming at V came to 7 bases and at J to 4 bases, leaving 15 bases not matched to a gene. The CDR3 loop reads CASNPGGQGSRGNTIYF. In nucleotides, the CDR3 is TGTGCCAGCAACCCCGGAGGACAGGGCTCGAGAGGAAACACCATATATTTT.

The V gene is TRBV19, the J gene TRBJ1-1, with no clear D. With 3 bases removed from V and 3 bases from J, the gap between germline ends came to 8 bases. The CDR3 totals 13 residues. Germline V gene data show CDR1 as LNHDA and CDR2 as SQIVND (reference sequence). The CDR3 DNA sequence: TGTGCCAGTAGTATGGAGGAGGACACTGAAGCTTTCTTT. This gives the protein CASSMEEDTEAFF. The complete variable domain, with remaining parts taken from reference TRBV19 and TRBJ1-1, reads DGGITQSPKYLFRKEGQNVTLSCEQNLNHDAMYWYRQDPGQGLRLIYYSQIVNDFQKGDIAEGYSVSREKKESFPLTVTSAQKNPTAFYLCASSMEEDTEAFFGQGTRLTVV.

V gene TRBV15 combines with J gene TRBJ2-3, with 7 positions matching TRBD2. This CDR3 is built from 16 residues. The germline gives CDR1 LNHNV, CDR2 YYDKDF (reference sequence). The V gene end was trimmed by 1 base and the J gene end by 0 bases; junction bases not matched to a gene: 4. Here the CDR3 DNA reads TGTGCCACCAGCAGAGCTCCCGGGGGGAGCACAGATACGCAGTATTTT. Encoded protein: CATSRAPGGSTDTQYF.

In DNA form, the CDR3 reads TGTGCCAGCAGTTACGTCAGTGAAAAACTGTTTTTT. This encodes CASSYVSEKLFF. The rearrangement links TRBV6-6 to TRBJ1-4; unclear D gene. CDR1 is MNHNY, CDR2 SVGAGI, per germline (reference sequence). V was cut by 2 bases and J by 7 bases, with 5 bases left in between. There are 12 residues in the CDR3.

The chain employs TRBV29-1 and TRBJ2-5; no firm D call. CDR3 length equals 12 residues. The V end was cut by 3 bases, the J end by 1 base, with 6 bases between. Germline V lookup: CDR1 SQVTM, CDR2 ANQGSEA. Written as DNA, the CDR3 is TGCAGCGTTGACCGGAGCCAAGAGACCCAGTACTTC. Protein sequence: CSVDRSQETQYF. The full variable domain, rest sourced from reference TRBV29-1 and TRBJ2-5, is SAVISQKPSRDICQRGTSLTIQCQVDSQVTMMFWYRQQPGQSLTLIATANQGSEATYESGFVIDKFPISRPNLTFSTLTVSNMSPEDSSIYLCSVDRSQETQYFGPGTRLLVL.

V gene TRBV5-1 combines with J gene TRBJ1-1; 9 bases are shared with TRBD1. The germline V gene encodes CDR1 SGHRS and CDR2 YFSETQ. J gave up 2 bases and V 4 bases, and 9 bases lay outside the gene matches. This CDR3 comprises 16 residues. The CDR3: CASSLNPGQGNTEAFF. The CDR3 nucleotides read TGCGCCAGCAGCCTAAACCCGGGACAGGGAAACACTGAAGCTTTCTTT.

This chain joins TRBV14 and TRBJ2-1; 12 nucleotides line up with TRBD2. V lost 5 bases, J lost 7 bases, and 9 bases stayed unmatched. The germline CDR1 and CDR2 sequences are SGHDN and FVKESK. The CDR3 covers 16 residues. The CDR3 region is CASSSPGLAGLNEQFF. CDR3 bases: TGTGCCAGCAGCTCTCCGGGACTAGCGGGTTTAAATGAGCAGTTCTTC.

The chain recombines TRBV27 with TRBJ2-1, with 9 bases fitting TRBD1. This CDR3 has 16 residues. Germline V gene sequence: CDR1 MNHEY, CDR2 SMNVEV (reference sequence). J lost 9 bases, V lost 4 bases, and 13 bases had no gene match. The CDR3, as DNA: TGTGCCAGCAGTTCTAACTCTGGGACAGGGTATTCTGAGCAGTTCTTC. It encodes CASSSNSGTGYSEQFF.

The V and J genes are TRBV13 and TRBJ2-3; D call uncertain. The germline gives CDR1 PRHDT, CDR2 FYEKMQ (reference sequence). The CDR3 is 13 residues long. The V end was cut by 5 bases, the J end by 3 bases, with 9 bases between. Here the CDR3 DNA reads TGTGCCAGCAGCGTCCGGGTTACAGATACGCAGTATTTT. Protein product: CASSVRVTDTQYF.